The T cell receptor (beta chain) described here comes from a study of blood T cell repertoires in COVID-19. Clones were read by immunoSEQ multiplex PCR, and TCRdb kept only the in-frame ones, dropping some. The sample carries about 230,000 clones, about 83% recorded once. This CDR3 is built from 11 residues. Germline CDR1 and CDR2: DFQATT and SNEGSKA (reference sequence). Between the trimmed V and J ends, which lost 2 bases and 4 bases, there was a span of 3 bases. This clonotype originated in a woman aged 45-59 years with acute or convalescent COVID-19. The sequenced material came from peripheral blood. J is TRBJ2-1 and V is TRBV20-1; no reliable D call. The CDR3 DNA is TGCAGTGCTAGATCATACAATGAGCAGTTCTTC. This translates into CSARSYNEQFF.